These T cell receptor beta chains were read from a single sample in a study of beta chain features in type 1 diabetes. Clones were read by immunoSEQ multiplex PCR, and TCRdb kept only the in-frame ones, dropping some. Of fewer than 150,000 clones listed, 6.9% were seen once; the top ten hold about 1.4%. Material for sequencing was central memory CD4+ T cells from blood. These receptors were obtained from a woman aged 30 to 39 in good health. Both conserved end residues are part of each CDR3. The D gene is left open where the match is weak. The size entry is marked missing in some rows and otherwise reads once, few, many or a size class.

v_call	cdr3_length	d_call	j_call	clone_size	cdr3_nt	cdr3_aa
TRBV4-3	15	.	TRBJ2-1	few	TGCGCCAGCAGCCCCCGGGTTAAACCCTACAATGAGCAGTTCTTC	CASSPRVKPYNEQFF
TRBV7-2	16	TRBD2	TRBJ2-1	few	TGTGCCAGCAGCGGGAGACTAGCGGGAGGGCGAGATGAGCAGTTCTTC	CASSGRLAGGRDEQFF
TRBV6-1	13	TRBD1	TRBJ1-1	.	TGTGCCAGCAGTGAGACAGGGTTGACTGAAGCTTTCTTT	CASSETGLTEAFF
TRBV4-3	15	TRBD2	TRBJ2-5	few	TGCGCCAGCAGCCAAGAGACTAGCGGGGTGGAGACCCAGTACTTC	CASSQETSGVETQYF
TRBV11-2	15	.	TRBJ1-4	.	TGTGCCAGCAGCTTGGCCAGGGTGACTAATGAAAAACTGTTTTTT	CASSLARVTNEKLFF
TRBV25-1	15	.	TRBJ1-4	.	TGTGCCAGCAGTGAACCCTCACAGGGATTGGAAAAACTGTTTTTT	CASSEPSQGLEKLFF
TRBV18	15	.	TRBJ2-7	few	TGTGCCAGCTCACCCGGAAGGGAGCCATTCTACGAGCAGTACTTC	CASSPGREPFYEQYF
TRBV18	15	TRBD2	TRBJ2-1	.	TGTGCCAGCTCACCCGGACTAGCGGGCGGATATGAGCAGTTCTTC	CASSPGLAGGYEQFF
TRBV27	12	.	TRBJ2-1	.	TGTGCCAGCAGTTTAAACAACAATGAGCAGTTCTTC	CASSLNNNEQFF
TRBV7-3	13	TRBD1	TRBJ2-2	few	TGTGCCAGCAGCCAAGGGGACAGGGGGGAGCTGTTTTTT	CASSQGDRGELFF
TRBV18	16	TRBD2	TRBJ2-1	.	TGTGCCAGCTCAGCGTTTACGGGAGGGGCCTACAATGAGCAGTTCTTC	CASSAFTGGAYNEQFF
TRBV7-2	13	.	TRBJ1-2	many	TGTGCCAGCAGCTTCGACAGGCCCTCCGGCTACACCTTC	CASSFDRPSGYTF
TRBV28	14	TRBD2	TRBJ2-5	.	TGTGCCAGCAGTTCCGGGGGAGGGCCGCGTACCCAGTACTTC	CASSSGGGPRTQYF
TRBV29-1	10	.	TRBJ2-5	many	TGCAGCGTTAGCCAGGGTTCCCAGTACTTC	CSVSQGSQYF
TRBV28	15	.	TRBJ2-7	.	TGTGCCAGCAGCCCCACAGGGCTCATCTCCTACGAGCAGTACTTC	CASSPTGLISYEQYF
TRBV7-9	15	TRBD2	TRBJ2-1	few	TGTGCCAGCAGCGTGACGGGCGGGAGTAAGCGGGAGCAGTTCTTC	CASSVTGGSKREQFF
TRBV7-7	16	TRBD2	TRBJ2-3	.	TGTGCTAGCAGCTGGGGACTAGCGGGAGACTCAGATACGCAGTATTTT	CASSWGLAGDSDTQYF
TRBV4-1	15	TRBD1	TRBJ2-5	few	TGCGCCAGCAGCCGAGGACAGGGGGCGCGGGAGACCCAGTACTTC	CASSRGQGARETQYF
TRBV11-1	14	.	TRBJ1-2	few	TGTGCCAGCAGCCCCCGGGGGGCCGCGGGTGGCTACACCTTC	CASSPRGAAGGYTF
TRBV27	14	.	TRBJ2-7	few	TGTGCCAGCAGTTTACAGGAGGGGACCTACGAGCAGTACTTC	CASSLQEGTYEQYF
TRBV18	17	TRBD1	TRBJ2-7	few	TGTGCCAGCTCACCTGTCCCACCGGGACAGGGGCCCTACGAGCAGTACTTC	CASSPVPPGQGPYEQYF
TRBV5-1	15	TRBD2	TRBJ2-5	.	TGCGCCAGCAGCTCTAGCGGGGTGGATCAAGAGACCCAGTACTTC	CASSSSGVDQETQYF
TRBV30	12	TRBD1	TRBJ2-5	.	TGTGCCTGGACGACAGGGCAAGAGACCCAGTACTTC	CAWTTGQETQYF
TRBV11-1	17	TRBD1	TRBJ1-1	.	TGTGCCAGCAGCGTATTCACGACCGGGACAGAGAACACTGAAGCTTTCTTT	CASSVFTTGTENTEAFF
TRBV2	11	TRBD1	TRBJ2-7	.	TGTGCCACTTACAGGGGTGGCGAGCAGTACTTC	CATYRGGEQYF
TRBV5-4	13	.	TRBJ2-7	many	TGTGCCAGCAGCTCTCGTGGAGTCTACGAGCAGTACTTC	CASSSRGVYEQYF
TRBV30	15	TRBD2	TRBJ2-1	.	TGTGCCTGGATTGTAGCGGGAGGGGTCTACAATGAGCAGTTCTTC	CAWIVAGGVYNEQFF
TRBV10-3	16	.	TRBJ2-1	few	TGTGCCATCAGTGAGTCTGCGGCTAAGACCCACAATGAGCAGTTCTTC	CAISESAAKTHNEQFF
TRBV28	15	.	TRBJ1-2	many	TGTGCCAGCAGTTTATTGGTAAAGGGGAACTATGGCTACACCTTC	CASSLLVKGNYGYTF
TRBV18	16	TRBD1	TRBJ2-7	.	TGTGCCAGCTCACCACCTAAGAACAGGGGCGCCTACGAGCAGTACTTC	CASSPPKNRGAYEQYF
TRBV5-1	14	.	TRBJ1-1	few	TGCGCCAGCAGCTGGGGGGACCCTAAGGCTGAAGCTTTCTTT	CASSWGDPKAEAFF
TRBV28	14	TRBD2	TRBJ2-3	.	TGTGCCAGCAATGCCGGGACTACCACAGATACGCAGTATTTT	CASNAGTTTDTQYF